This TCR beta chain was observed in a study of shared clonotypes between healthy human individuals (dated by TCRdb to about 2020). The study in broad terms: Two women and a few men aged 18 to 49 years were included in the cohort. Per donor, three plates each were used for CD4 naive and CD4 memory, two for CD8 naive, and one for CD8 memory. To estimate repertoire size and how much clonotype sharing occurs between individuals, the study deeply sequenced the blood TCR repertoires of a handful of healthy adults. To increase sequencing depth and limit assay-specific biases, TCR repertoire library preparation and sequencing were carried out by different laboratories using diverse techniques. Per donor, leukapheresis produced somewhere between about 0.94 and 9.5 billion PBMCs.

Using the deep immunoSEQ assay, multiplex PCR amplified TCR CDR3 regions from genomic DNA. Genomic DNA extracted from each cell subset was distributed evenly over all wells of several immunoSEQ 96-well plates, and each plate served as one replicate. Each replicate PCR for sorted subsets received around 210 ng genomic DNA, equal to roughly 30,000 T cell genomes. Purified libraries were measured with a Qubit 3.0 fluorometer, size-checked on a Bioanalyzer 2100, and measured again with the KAPA Library Quantification kit. A separate single-read 150-cycle Illumina NextSeq 550 flow cell was used to sequence each immunoSEQ 96-well plate. For the original study's pipeline: Because the immunoSEQ output included only junctional sequences and no quality scores, the filtering could not be the same as the filtering used for full-length reads. Sequences were annotated with PyIR, a Python wrapper for IgBLAST v1.9, and V/J genes and CDR3 were assigned using IMGT germline references. Reads with weak V/J assignments (E-value above 1e-6), missing CDR3, stop codons, out-of-frame junctions, or ambiguous translated residues were removed. A V3J clonotype was defined by an identical inferred V gene, J gene, and CDR3 amino acid sequence. To compute the percentage overlap between repertoires, the number of shared unique clonotypes was divided by the size of the smaller repertoire. Repertoire richness was assessed with RTK rarefaction, the Chao1 estimator, and Recon v2.1 estimates of unobserved clonotypes. Generation probabilities were computed with OLGA for all TCRbeta clonotypes obtained by the gDNA method from several donors. This immuneACCESS table, as held by TCRdb, lists in-frame sequences with V and J called but not all clones. Of the missing ones, under half trace to an unresolved V gene in checked studies; the others have no known cause. That table gives V, J and clone size, and the DNA gave D and trimming. Recorded for this sample are around 2,100,000 clones; about 95% of them occurred a single time. The biggest ten clones account for 0.95% to 1.5% of the sample.

CD8 naive samples were CD45RO-negative cells positively selected for CCR7, giving a CD45RA+CCR7+ population that excluded TemRA cells. Healthy HIV-negative adults with no recently reported acute infections or vaccinations were included as donors. Every donor was a Caucasian adult residing in Nashville, Tennessee, USA. Blood was collected by leukapheresis, and PBMCs were isolated by Ficoll-Histopaque density gradient centrifugation and then cryopreserved in liquid nitrogen vapor phase. Purity and quantity of every magnetically sorted T cell population were checked by analytical flow cytometry. Genomic DNA was isolated from each sorted fraction and quantified by UV absorbance on a Nanodrop 2000c. With respect to this clone: This clone's antigen is unknown. No quality values exist for individual bases; no much larger clone is one base distant.

The investigation overall reported the following: Based on pairwise subsampling, the degree of clonotype sharing among donors was expected to be affected by sequencing depth. Only blood was sampled, and tissue TCR repertoires likely differ from those in blood. Estimated clonotype richness was generally larger for naive than for memory subsets. The small number of donors limited the genetic and exposure-history diversity represented. Even with the large sequencing depth, rarefaction of the sorted-subset datasets indicated that sequencing was incomplete. When a few donors were compared, the shared fraction of clonotypes was about 5.4% for naive CD4, approximately 3.5% for naive CD8, 2% to 2.5% for memory CD4, and less than 0.5% for memory CD8. Compared with non-shared clonotypes, the clonotypes found in all four sorted-subset donors had higher generation probabilities.

V is reduced by 0 bases and J by 0 bases, leaving a spacing of 12 bases between them. The CDR3 numbers 17 residues from cysteine through phenylalanine. The CDR3 DNA has 51 bases and is translated from base 1. As encoded in the germline V gene, CDR1 is LGHNA while CDR2 is YSLEER. The source material was naive CD8+ T cells sorted from blood. Read against the paper, the sample's cell subset or site label means: CD45RA+CCR7+. This TCR came from a man aged 18 to 35 in good health. The chain is made from TRBV4-3 and TRBJ2-1; the D segment cannot be called with confidence. The nucleotide sequence is given as TGCGCCAGCAGCCAAGATCTGACTTTGAGCTCCTACAATGAGCAGTTCTTC. Its translation is CASSQDLTLSSYNEQFF.